This T cell receptor (beta chain) was captured in a study of OX40 agonist ivuxolimab in advanced cancers. Study at large: The patients got ivuxolimab, which is an agonistic anti-OX40 (CD134) antibody. Earlier anti-PD-1, anti-PD-L1 or anti-CTLA-4 therapy was permitted; over 35% had received some.

Repertoires were generated with immunoSEQ multiplex PCR, while TCRdb's copy carries only in-frame clones and drops some. In the table there are 81,000 or so clones, about 89% of which are singletons. Study results and limitations: The study found that CD8+ T cells averaged more expanded clones than CD4+.

CDR1 is SGHDN, CDR2 FVKESK, per germline. Trimming took 3 bases from V and 2 from J, leaving 8 bases between them. This CDR3 has 15 residues. With respect to this clone: Its specificity is not known.

The sequencing used CD4+ or CD8+ T cells sorted from blood, collected in a trial of the OX40 agonist ivuxolimab. This chain connects TRBV14 to TRBJ2-6; D gene uncertain. The sequence was collected from an adult with an advanced solid tumor such as melanoma, head and neck, liver or kidney cancer. The CDR3 coding sequence is TGTGCCAGCAGCCATCCGGGTGCTGGGGCCAACGTCCTGACTTTC. Translated: CASSHPGAGANVLTF. The whole variable domain, filled in from reference TRBV14 and TRBJ2-6, reads EAGVTQFPSHSVIEKGQTVTLRCDPISGHDNLYWYRRVMGKEIKFLLHFVKESKQDESGMPNNRFLAERTGGTYSTLKVQPAELEDSGVYFCASSHPGAGANVLTFGAGSRLTVL.